Each of the 2 T cell receptor beta chains below was sequenced from the same sample in a study of PD-1 blockade in classical Hodgkin lymphoma. Some clones are missing from TCRdb's copy, which holds only in-frame ones; the method was immunoSEQ multiplex PCR. The table shows 9,500 to 13,000 clones, with 75% occurring only once. All patients experienced relapse after autologous stem cell transplantation, and brentuximab vedotin exposure was variable. The starting material was peripheral blood mononuclear cells (PBMCs), obtained at baseline. The receptor source for this set is a human donor with classical Hodgkin lymphoma.

The V gene is TRBV10-3, the J gene TRBJ1-1; D is ambiguous. Germline V gene sequence: CDR1 ENHRY, CDR2 SYGVKD. CDR3 length equals 12 residues. With 8 bases removed from V and 4 bases from J, the gap between germline ends came to 11 bases. The CDR3 DNA reads TGTGCCATCGGGCCCATTTCCACTGAAGCTTTCTTT. Protein: CAIGPISTEAFF.

The rearrangement joins TRBV7-8 to TRBJ2-4; possibly TRBD1 for D (5 bases). The V end lost 3 bases, the J end lost 4 bases, and 10 bases lay between the germline ends. The CDR3 sequence is 14 residues long. Germline V gene data show CDR1 as SGHVS and CDR2 as FQNEAQ. This CDR3 reads CASSLSGRKNIQYF. CDR3 sequence (DNA): TGTGCCAGCAGCTTGTCAGGGCGTAAAAACATTCAGTACTTC.